Listed here are 32 T cell receptor beta chains from one sample, sequenced in a study of blood T cell repertoires in COVID-19. Method: immunoSEQ multiplex PCR; TCRdb's copy keeps in-frame clones and lacks some. The profile shows 150,000 or so clones, roughly 80% of them singletons. Sequencing was done on a sample of PBMCs or T cells enriched from blood (not recorded which). These receptors originate from a woman between 45 and 60 years old who had recovered from COVID-19.

Here the CDR3 reads CASSLQGGEKLFF. The CDR3 coding sequence is TGTGCCAGCAGCCTACAAGGCGGGGAAAAACTGTTTTTT. This chain links TRBV12-3 or TRBV12-4 with TRBJ1-4; D not resolved. The length of the CDR3 is 13 residues. Between the trimmed V and J ends, which lost 6 bases and 8 bases, there was a span of 13 bases.

The rearrangement joins TRBV9 to TRBJ1-6; the D is unclear. The CDR3 totals 15 residues. V was pared by 0 bases and J by 9 bases, with 13 bases between. Germline V CDR1 and CDR2: SGDLS, YYNGEE. CDR3 nucleotide sequence: TGTGCCAGCAGCGTAGGGCAGGCTGACGGTTCACCCCTCCACTTT. This sequence encodes CASSVGQADGSPLHF.

This clone has more than one count but fewer than ten. The CDR3 protein is CASSPGGSLNFYGYTF. The CDR3 DNA reads as TGTGCCAGCTCACCCGGGGGTTCCTTGAATTTCTATGGCTACACCTTC. J is TRBJ1-2 and V is TRBV18, with a possible D match to TRBD1 (5 bases). Germline V lookup: CDR1 KGHSH, CDR2 LQKENI. There are 16 residues in the CDR3. Trimming stripped 3 bases from V and 4 bases from J, with 18 bases between.

The J gene is TRBJ1-1, the V gene TRBV20-1, with unresolved D. Germline V gives CDR1 DFQATT, CDR2 SNEGSKA (reference sequence). This CDR3 is built from 8 residues. Trimming pared 6 bases from V and 11 bases from J, leaving 7 bases between. The CDR3 DNA reads TGCAGTGCCAGGTGGGCTTTCTTT. Encoded protein: CSARWAFF.

The chain links TRBV2 to TRBJ1-6, with a possible D match to TRBD1 (6 bases). Trimming cost V 8 bases and J 6 bases, with 14 bases left between them. There are 14 residues in the CDR3. Germline CDR1 and CDR2: SNHLY and FYNNEI. The CDR3 DNA reads TGTGCCAGCGTGGGGGGGCAGAGTAATTCACCCCTCCACTTT. Amino acids: CASVGGQSNSPLHF. Based on the CDR3 plus reference TRBV2 and TRBJ1-6, the full variable domain is EPEVTQTPSHQVTQMGQEVILRCVPISNHLYFYWYRQILGQKVEFLVSFYNNEISEKSEIFDDQFSVERPDGSNFTLKIRSTKLEDSAMYFCASVGGQSNSPLHFGNGTRLTVT.

The CDR3 reads CASSLGTGDQPQHF. The CDR3 region has the DNA TGTGCCAGCAGCCTTGGGACAGGGGATCAGCCCCAGCATTTT. V and J are TRBV7-3 and TRBJ1-5; 10 bases line up with TRBD1. From germline, CDR1 is SGHTA and CDR2 FQGTGA. This CDR3 spans 14 amino acids. V shed 5 bases and J 5 bases; nucleotides not matched to a gene: 3.

V and J are TRBV6-1 and TRBJ2-5, with D tentatively TRBD2 (7 bases). CDR3 length: 16 residues. V was trimmed by 1 base and J by 1 base, leaving 13 bases between them. CDR1 is MNHNS and CDR2 is SASEGT in the germline V gene. CDR3 nucleotides: TGTGCCAGCAGTGAAGGGGGGGGCGTAACCCAAGAGACCCAGTACTTC. This sequence encodes CASSEGGGVTQETQYF.

The CDR3 bases are TGTGCCAGCAGCCATAGCGGGGGGAACTACAATGAGCAGTTCTTC. Amino acid sequence: CASSHSGGNYNEQFF. The gene calls are TRBV5-8 and TRBJ2-1, with 10 bases matching TRBD2. Losses at the gene ends were 4 bases for V and 3 bases for J; bases not matched to a gene: 4. The CDR3 totals 15 residues. Germline V CDR1 and CDR2: SGHTS, YDEGEE. The variable domain in full, completed from reference TRBV5-8 and TRBJ2-1, reads EAGVTQSPTHLIKTRGQQATLRCSPISGHTSVYWYQQALGLGLQFLLWYDEGEERNRGNFPPRFSGRQFPNYSSELNVNALELEDSALYLCASSHSGGNYNEQFFGPGTRLTVL.

This clone occurred a few times. The chain employs TRBV6-5 and TRBJ1-6; D is possibly TRBD1 (6 bases). Trimming left V 5 bases short and J 5 bases short, with 13 bases between. The CDR3 totals 15 residues. Per the germline V gene, CDR1 is MNHEY and CDR2 is SVGAGI. The CDR3 reads CASSPPAGDNSPLHF. CDR3 bases: TGTGCCAGCAGTCCCCCTGCAGGGGATAATTCACCCCTCCACTTT.

V gene TRBV27 combines with J gene TRBJ2-2, with 13 bases matching TRBD2. Germline assignment: CDR1 MNHEY and CDR2 SMNVEV (reference sequence). The CDR3 spans 16 residues. V shed 4 bases and J 5 bases; nucleotides not matched to a gene: 4. CDR3 sequence: CASSSWTSGRTGELFF. For the CDR3, the DNA is TGTGCCAGCAGTTCATGGACTAGCGGGAGAACCGGGGAGCTGTTTTTT.

The rearrangement uses TRBV18 and TRBJ1-6, with D uncertain. CDR3 length: 15 residues. CDR1 and CDR2 from the germline V gene are KGHSH and LQKENI. Trimming pared 0 bases from V and 0 bases from J, leaving 3 bases between. The CDR3 region has the DNA TGTGCCAGCTCACCACCGAGCTCCTATAATTCACCCCTCCACTTT. Amino acids: CASSPPSSYNSPLHF.

The rearrangement uses TRBV5-6 and TRBJ1-2; D may be TRBD1 (6 bases). Germline V lookup: CDR1 SGHDT, CDR2 YYEEEE. The V end lost 5 bases, the J end lost 5 bases, and 10 bases lay between the germline ends. The CDR3 length is 12 residues. The CDR3 DNA follows: TGTGCCAGCAGTCCAACAGGGTATGGCTACACCTTC. This sequence encodes CASSPTGYGYTF.

The chain carries TRBV29-1 and TRBJ2-3; TRBD2 matches at 10 bases. The CDR3 is made up of 14 amino acids. Germline lookup yields CDR1 SQVTM and CDR2 ANQGSEA. V trimming: 7 bases; J trimming: 3 bases; junction bases outside the gene matches: 7. The CDR3: CSAALAGATDTQYF. The DNA for the CDR3 is TGCAGCGCGGCCCTAGCGGGAGCGACAGATACGCAGTATTTT.

The gene calls are TRBV3-1 (or the pseudogene TRBV3-2) and TRBJ1-2; D unresolved. The length of the CDR3 is 13 residues. Germline V gene sequence: CDR1 LGHDT, CDR2 YNNKEL (reference sequence). V was trimmed by 5 bases and J by 4 bases, leaving 11 bases between them. CDR3 DNA: TGTGCCAGCAGCTTGAAAATTAGCTATGGCTACACCTTC. The encoded protein is CASSLKISYGYTF.

This clone was counted between two and nine times. The genes are TRBV4-1 and TRBJ1-2, with 8 bases lining up with TRBD1. Germline assignment: CDR1 MGHRA and CDR2 YSYEKL. V lost 6 bases to trimming and J lost 10 bases; unmatched junction nucleotides: 7. The CDR3 consists of 12 residues. CDR3 protein: CASSFGGQDYTF. CDR3 bases: TGCGCCAGCAGTTTTGGGGGACAGGACTACACCTTC.

This clone was counted once. The genes are TRBV7-2 and TRBJ1-2, with D uncertain. There are 13 residues in the CDR3. Germline CDR1 is SGHTA and CDR2 is FQGNSA. Trimming removed 5 bases from V and 0 bases from J, with 7 bases in between. The chain's CDR3 is CASSPGANYGYTF. CDR3 DNA sequence: TGTGCCAGCAGCCCCGGAGCTAACTATGGCTACACCTTC.

The rearrangement links TRBV14 to TRBJ1-2, with 9 bases lining up with TRBD1. Germline loops: CDR1 SGHDN, CDR2 FVKESK. With 4 bases clipped from V and 5 bases from J, the junction kept 11 bases outside the gene matches. This CDR3 has 16 residues. The CDR3 here is CASSRTPGQGSYGYTF. The CDR3 DNA is TGTGCCAGCAGCCGCACTCCGGGACAGGGTAGTTATGGCTACACCTTC.

J is TRBJ2-2 and V is TRBV7-2, with D maybe TRBD1 (5 bases). CDR1 is SGHTA and CDR2 is FQGNSA in the germline V gene. V was clipped by 5 bases and J by 9 bases, with 13 bases between them. There are 13 residues in the CDR3. The CDR3: CASSLRRGWELFF. The CDR3, as DNA: TGTGCCAGCAGCCTCAGAAGGGGTTGGGAGCTGTTTTTT.

V is TRBV19 and J is TRBJ1-2; no reliable D call. The CDR3 extends over 15 amino acids. Trimming stripped 0 bases from V and 4 bases from J, with 12 bases between. Germline V gene data show CDR1 as LNHDA and CDR2 as SQIVND (reference sequence). CDR3 amino acids: CASSIDLGGSYGYTF. The CDR3, as DNA: TGTGCCAGTAGTATAGATCTGGGAGGGTCCTATGGCTACACCTTC.

This chain joins TRBV19 and TRBJ1-5; the match to TRBD1 covers 7 bases. CDR1 and CDR2 from the germline V gene are LNHDA and SQIVND (reference sequence). This CDR3 region has 15 residues. Trimming at V came to 2 bases and at J to 3 bases, leaving 4 bases not matched to a gene. CDR3 in DNA: TGTGCCAGTAGTATACGGGGGACAGACAATCAGCCCCAGCATTTT. This gives the protein CASSIRGTDNQPQHF.

The chain carries TRBV30 and TRBJ2-3; 12 nucleotides line up with TRBD2. The V and J ends lost 3 bases and 4 bases, in that order; junction bases with no gene match: 8. Germline V lookup: CDR1 GTSNPN, CDR2 SVGIG (reference sequence). This CDR3 is 16 amino acids long. CDR3 in amino acids: CAWRPPSGGAADTQYF. CDR3 DNA: TGTGCCTGGAGACCCCCTAGCGGGGGGGCCGCAGATACGCAGTATTTT.

The chain joins TRBV7-2 to TRBJ2-5, with D possibly matching TRBD2 (6 bases). CDR1 is SGHTA, CDR2 FQGNSA, per germline. V was cut by 5 bases and J by 5 bases, with 18 bases left in between. This CDR3 contains 15 residues. CDR3 DNA sequence: TGTGCCAGCAGCCCCCCGGGACTTAGCTTTGAGACCCAGTACTTC. Its translation is CASSPPGLSFETQYF. Drawing the rest from reference TRBV7-2 and TRBJ2-5, the complete variable domain is GAGVSQSPSNKVTEKGKDVELRCDPISGHTALYWYRQSLGQGLEFLIYFQGNSAPDKSGLPSDRFSAERTGGSVSTLTIQRTQQEDSAVYLCASSPPGLSFETQYFGPGTRLLVL.

The chain has TRBV5-4 and TRBJ2-5; TRBD2 aligns across 15 bases. Germline V gene lookup returns CDR1 SGHNT and CDR2 YYREEE (reference sequence). This CDR3 is built from 18 residues. Trimming at V came to 3 bases and at J to 0 bases, leaving 6 bases not matched to a gene. CDR3 residues: CASSSRGLAGGNQETQYF. DNA for the CDR3: TGTGCCAGCAGCTCCCGAGGACTAGCGGGGGGGAACCAAGAGACCCAGTACTTC.

In nucleotides, the CDR3 is TGTGCCAGCAGCTTAGCGGGAGAGTCGACAGATACGCAGTATTTT. It specifies CASSLAGESTDTQYF. The chain is built from TRBV13 and TRBJ2-3; D possibly corresponds to TRBD2 (6 bases). Germline loops: CDR1 PRHDT, CDR2 FYEKMQ (reference sequence). The CDR3 spans 15 residues. The V gene lost 1 base and the J gene lost 3 bases, with 11 bases spanning the gap.

The V call is TRBV7-8, the J call TRBJ1-1, with 9 bases lining up with TRBD1. V lost 5 bases and J lost 0; bases outside the gene matches: 4. The CDR3 is 15 residues long. Germline CDR1 and CDR2: SGHVS and FQNEAQ. The CDR3 DNA reads as TGTGCCAGCAGCCCTCGGGACAGGGTGAACACTGAAGCTTTCTTT. Protein: CASSPRDRVNTEAFF.

The V call is TRBV5-4, the J call TRBJ2-1; 8 nucleotides align to TRBD2. Germline values: CDR1 SGHNT, CDR2 YYREEE (reference sequence). Trimming at V came to 4 bases and at J to 8 bases, leaving 8 bases not matched to a gene. The CDR3 length is 14 residues. In DNA, the CDR3 is TGTGCCAGCAGCGCCGAACTAGCGGCCGATGAGCAGTTCTTC. Its translation: CASSAELAADEQFF.

This rearrangement joins TRBV2 to TRBJ2-5, with 8 bases aligning to TRBD1. Germline V gene data show CDR1 as SNHLY and CDR2 as FYNNEI. J gave up 2 bases and V 6 bases, and 8 bases lay outside the gene matches. The CDR3 is made up of 15 amino acids. DNA of the CDR3: TGTGCCAGCAGGGTAGGGACAGGTCCGCAAGAGACCCAGTACTTC. Protein sequence: CASRVGTGPQETQYF. Full variable domain (remainder filled in from reference TRBV2 and TRBJ2-5): EPEVTQTPSHQVTQMGQEVILRCVPISNHLYFYWYRQILGQKVEFLVSFYNNEISEKSEIFDDQFSVERPDGSNFTLKIRSTKLEDSAMYFCASRVGTGPQETQYFGPGTRLLVL.

The chain carries TRBV27 and TRBJ2-1, with D possibly matching TRBD1 (6 bases). Germline-derived CDR1 and CDR2 are MNHEY and SMNVEV (reference sequence). The V end lost 5 bases, the J end lost 4 bases, and 15 bases lay between the germline ends. This CDR3 spans 15 amino acids. CDR3 sequence (DNA): TGTGCCAGCAGTCGAGGGGGTTTCAAGTACAATGAGCAGTTCTTC. Translating gives CASSRGGFKYNEQFF.

The chain uses TRBV11-2 and TRBJ1-1; D gene unclear. With 5 bases removed from V and 5 bases from J, the gap between germline ends came to 15 bases. CDR1 is SGHAT and CDR2 is FQNNGV in the germline V gene. This CDR3 has 14 amino acids. The CDR3 region is CASSHLVRWTEAFF. The CDR3 DNA is TGTGCCAGCAGCCATTTAGTTCGGTGGACTGAAGCTTTCTTT.

The chain is built from TRBV3-1 (or the pseudogene TRBV3-2) and TRBJ1-1; unclear D gene. This CDR3 contains 12 residues. Germline values: CDR1 LGHDT, CDR2 YNNKEL (reference sequence). V lost 5 bases and J 5 bases, leaving 9 bases between the germline ends. The CDR3 protein is CASSSRVTEAFF. The CDR3 DNA sequence: TGTGCCAGCAGCTCCCGGGTGACTGAAGCTTTCTTT.

This clone was observed once. The V call is TRBV27, the J call TRBJ2-2, with TRBD2 identical over 8 bases. Per germline, CDR1 MNHEY and CDR2 SMNVEV (reference sequence). The V gene end was trimmed by 6 bases and the J gene end by 3 bases; junction bases not matched to a gene: 15. The CDR3 extends over 18 amino acids. CDR3 nucleotide sequence: TGTGCCAGCAGCCGTCTATCAAGCGGGAGTAGTCACACCGGGGAGCTGTTTTTT. Residues: CASSRLSSGSSHTGELFF.

The chain joins TRBV6-1 to TRBJ1-2, with D unclear. The CDR3 is 14 residues long. Deletions cut 0 bases from V and 4 bases from J, with 9 bases between. Germline V CDR1 and CDR2: MNHNS, SASEGT. DNA for the CDR3: TGTGCCAGCAGTGAAGCCTCAACGGTCTATGGCTACACCTTC. This encodes CASSEASTVYGYTF.